A single sample gave rise to the 25 T cell receptor beta chains below, sequenced in a study of T-cell memory formation after mild COVID-19. TCRdb reprocessed the 5' RACE reads via MiXCR and lists one record per CDR3 protein. The sample holds over 50,000 distinct CDR3 sequences, approximately 9% seen once. The sequencing input was PBMCs or a T cell subset sorted from them (not recorded which). These receptors came from an adult woman who had mild COVID-19 (a few samples of this study predate the infection). Cell type and time point are not known.

A few counts support this clonotype. CDR3 protein: CASRRTSGGLHNEQFF. CDR3 in DNA: TGTGCCAGCAGGCGGACTAGCGGGGGCCTACACAATGAGCAGTTCTTC. V usage is TRBV2 and J usage is TRBJ2-1, with 13 bases aligning to TRBD2. The CDR3 has 16 amino acids. The germline V gene has CDR1 SNHLY and CDR2 FYNNEI. With V trimmed by 6 bases and J by 5 bases, 7 bases remained unmatched.

V is TRBV2 and J is TRBJ2-1; unclear D gene. Germline CDR1 SNHLY, CDR2 FYNNEI. The CDR3 spans 13 residues. V dropped 8 bases and J dropped 4 bases, with 12 bases sitting between them. CDR3 sequence (DNA): TGTGCCAGCGCTGTAGGGCTTTACAATGAGCAGTTCTTC. The encoded protein is CASAVGLYNEQFF.

This clonotype was observed a handful of times. The CDR3 spells CASSPFGQGARTGELFF. The CDR3 bases are TGTGCCAGCTCACCTTTCGGACAGGGGGCTCGAACCGGGGAGCTGTTTTTT. The rearrangement joins TRBV18 to TRBJ2-2, with 11 bases that match TRBD1. CDR1 KGHSH and CDR2 LQKENI come from the germline V gene. V trimming: 3 bases; J trimming: 5 bases; junction bases outside the gene matches: 8. This CDR3 has 17 residues.

There are a few counts of this clonotype. The V gene is TRBV7-9, the J gene TRBJ1-1, with D unresolved. The CDR3 totals 16 residues. V lost 0 bases, J lost 1 base, and 12 bases lay in between. Germline CDR1 is SEHNR and CDR2 is FQNEAQ (reference sequence). CDR3 DNA sequence: TGTGCCAGCAGCTTAGCCTCTTGGCGCGAGAACACTGAAGCTTTCTTT. Translation gives CASSLASWRENTEAFF. The complete variable domain, with remaining parts taken from reference TRBV7-9 and TRBJ1-1, reads DTGVSQNPRHKITKRGQNVTFRCDPISEHNRLYWYRQTLGQGPEFLTYFQNEAQLEKSRLLSDRFSAERPKGSFSTLEIQRTEQGDSAMYLCASSLASWRENTEAFFGQGTRLTVV.

This clonotype was detected many times. V gene TRBV25-1 combines with J gene TRBJ2-2, with D possibly being TRBD1 (7 bases). Deletions cut 4 bases from V and 14 bases from J, with 23 bases between. This CDR3 has 15 residues. Germline V gene lookup returns CDR1 MGHDK and CDR2 SYGVNS. CDR3 in DNA: TGTGCCAGCAGTGGATCCATAAGCGTCAGGGGGGTACTGTTTTTT. Protein: CASSGSISVRGVLFF.

This clonotype has at least ten counts. V gene TRBV7-3 combines with J gene TRBJ2-3; D is perhaps TRBD2 (6 bases). This CDR3 contains 16 residues. The ends were cut back, 2 bases at V and 1 base at J, with 13 bases in the middle. From germline, CDR1 is SGHTA and CDR2 FQGTGA. The CDR3 loop reads CASSLGDWWGTDTQYF. The CDR3 DNA reads TGTGCCAGCAGCTTAGGGGACTGGTGGGGCACAGATACGCAGTATTTT.

The chain combines TRBV19 with TRBJ1-4; tentative D call: TRBD1 (6 bases). The germline V and J ends were trimmed by 1 base and 8 bases, with 11 bases remaining between them. Germline CDR1 and CDR2: LNHDA and SQIVND (reference sequence). The CDR3 extends over 14 amino acids. The CDR3, as DNA: TGTGCCAGTAGTATAGCGGGACACGAAGAAAAACTGTTTTTT. It encodes CASSIAGHEEKLFF.

The chain has TRBV6-2 or TRBV6-3 and TRBJ1-1; no clear D gene. V lost 6 bases and J lost 4, with 18 bases in between. The CDR3 loop spans 15 amino acids. The germline CDR1 and CDR2 sequences are MNHEY and SVGEGT. CDR3 coding DNA: TGTGCCAGCAGAAGCCAGGTGGGCCCCGGCACTGAAGCTTTCTTT. Protein: CASRSQVGPGTEAFF.

V gene TRBV5-1 combines with J gene TRBJ1-3; no definite D call. The germline CDR1 and CDR2 sequences are SGHRS and YFSETQ. V lost 7 bases to trimming and J lost 0 bases, with 5 bases between them. The CDR3 length is 12 residues. The CDR3 reads CASRGSGNTIYF. CDR3 coding DNA: TGCGCCAGCCGGGGCTCTGGAAACACCATATATTTT.

V gene TRBV30 combines with J gene TRBJ2-7; D is ambiguous. Germline assignment: CDR1 GTSNPN and CDR2 SVGIG (reference sequence). This CDR3 has 14 amino acids. V was clipped by 2 bases and J by 0 bases, with 11 bases between them. The chain's CDR3 is CAWSWEQSSYEQYF. CDR3 DNA: TGTGCCTGGAGTTGGGAACAGAGCTCCTACGAGCAGTACTTC.

This clonotype turned up a few times. As DNA, the CDR3 is TGTGCCAGCAGCTTAGATGGGGCAAATGGCTACACCTTC. This translates into CASSLDGANGYTF. The gene calls are TRBV7-2 and TRBJ1-2, with D perhaps matching TRBD1 (5 bases). This CDR3 is built from 13 residues. Between the trimmed V and J ends, which lost 1 base and 6 bases, there was a span of 9 bases. CDR1 and CDR2 from the germline V gene are SGHTA and FQGNSA. Full variable domain (outside the CDR3, taken from reference TRBV7-2 and TRBJ1-2): GAGVSQSPSNKVTEKGKDVELRCDPISGHTALYWYRQSLGQGLEFLIYFQGNSAPDKSGLPSDRFSAERTGGSVSTLTIQRTQQEDSAVYLCASSLDGANGYTFGSGTRLTVV.

The rearrangement links TRBV12-3 or TRBV12-4 to TRBJ1-6, with TRBD1 identical over 7 bases. V gave up 5 bases and J gave up 4 bases; unmatched junction bases: 5. This CDR3 comprises 15 residues. The DNA of the CDR3 is TGTGCCAGCAGTCTAGGGGGCAGTTATAATTCACCCCTCCACTTT. It yields the protein CASSLGGSYNSPLHF.

This sequence joins TRBV24-1 and TRBJ2-3; TRBD2 agrees at 11 bases. CDR3 length: 15 amino acids. Germline assignment: CDR1 KGHDR and CDR2 SFDVKD. The trim removed 9 bases at V and 2 bases at J, leaving 6 bases unmatched. In DNA form, the CDR3 reads TGTGCCACCGGAAAGACTAGCGGGACCACAGATACGCAGTATTTT. Encoded protein: CATGKTSGTTDTQYF.

This clonotype was seen only a few times. The chain recombines TRBV6-5 with TRBJ1-4, with 9 nucleotides matching TRBD1. CDR1 is MNHEY and CDR2 is SVGAGI in the germline V gene. The CDR3 is 15 amino acids. The J segment lost 7 bases and the V segment lost 3 bases, leaving 6 bases of the junction unmatched. The CDR3 DNA reads TGTGCCAGCAGTTATGAGGGACAGGGAGGTGAAAAACTGTTTTTT. Encoded protein: CASSYEGQGGEKLFF.

Many counts were recorded for this clonotype. This chain uses TRBV24-1 with TRBJ2-3, with D hard to call. The CDR3 covers 15 residues. With 7 bases removed from V and 4 bases from J, the gap between germline ends came to 17 bases. Germline CDR1 KGHDR, CDR2 SFDVKD. CDR3 DNA sequence: TGTGCCACCAGCCCGTGGGGAAGCAGCGCAGATACGCAGTATTTT. Amino acid sequence: CATSPWGSSADTQYF.

The CDR3 DNA reads TGTGCCAGTAGCGACCGGGACAAGCCCTACAATGAGCAGTTCTTC. Amino acids: CASSDRDKPYNEQFF. The chain joins TRBV7-9 to TRBJ2-1; TRBD1 is a possible D gene (6 bases). This CDR3 has 15 amino acids. From germline, CDR1 is SEHNR and CDR2 FQNEAQ (reference sequence). The germline V and J ends were trimmed by 9 bases and 2 bases, with 17 bases remaining between them.

This clonotype was observed a single time. This chain joins TRBV5-1 and TRBJ2-3; 10 nucleotides line up with TRBD2. The CDR3 is made up of 14 amino acids. The ends lost 4 bases at V and 5 bases at J; junction bases unmatched: 4. Germline V gene data show CDR1 as SGHRS and CDR2 as YFSETQ. The CDR3 region is CASSVIAGGDTQYF. In DNA, the CDR3 is TGCGCCAGCAGCGTCATAGCGGGGGGAGATACGCAGTATTTT.

The chain is built from TRBV30 and TRBJ1-6; D may be TRBD1 (5 bases). Germline lookup yields CDR1 GTSNPN and CDR2 SVGIG (reference sequence). Between the trimmed V and J ends, which lost 8 bases and 5 bases, there was a span of 13 bases. The CDR3 is made up of 13 amino acids. The CDR3 region is CAGTGRNNSPLHF. In DNA, the CDR3 is TGTGCCGGAACGGGACGGAATAATTCACCCCTCCACTTT.

The chain couples TRBV4-3 to TRBJ1-6; 10 bases line up with TRBD1. The V and J ends lost 0 bases and 8 bases, in that order; junction bases with no gene match: 7. This CDR3 contains 17 residues. Germline CDR1 LGHNA, CDR2 YSLEER. The CDR3 here is CASSQEGPGQGYSPLHF. The DNA of the CDR3 is TGCGCCAGCAGCCAAGAGGGCCCGGGACAGGGGTATTCACCCCTCCACTTT.

The CDR3 coding sequence is TGTGCCACCAGTGATGCCGGACAGACTCACACAGATACGCAGTATTTT. Encoded protein: CATSDAGQTHTDTQYF. The chain couples TRBV24-1 to TRBJ2-3; maybe TRBD1 (6 bases). Germline-derived CDR1 and CDR2 are KGHDR and SFDVKD. V lost 3 bases, J lost 2 bases, and 14 bases lay in between. CDR3 length: 16 amino acids.

This clonotype occurred many times. The chain carries TRBV7-2 and TRBJ2-1, with D unresolved. The ends were cut back, 1 base at V and 3 bases at J, with 7 bases in the middle. This CDR3 spans 14 amino acids. CDR1 is SGHTA and CDR2 is FQGNSA in the germline V gene. For the CDR3, the DNA is TGTGCCAGCAGCTTAGGAGACCACTACAATGAGCAGTTCTTC. Its protein product is CASSLGDHYNEQFF.

This clonotype came up a few times. V gene TRBV4-3 combines with J gene TRBJ2-7, with 11 nucleotides matching TRBD1. This CDR3 has 16 residues. V lost 0 bases and J lost 7; bases outside the gene matches: 8. The germline V gene encodes CDR1 LGHNA and CDR2 YSLEER. The CDR3 DNA reads TGCGCCAGCAGCCAAGATACAGGACAGGGGGCTAAAGAGCAGTACTTC. It specifies CASSQDTGQGAKEQYF.

The CDR3 here is CASSNHRGYTF. CDR3 nucleotide sequence: TGTGCCAGCAGTAATCACAGGGGCTACACCTTC. The chain couples TRBV14 to TRBJ1-2; a weak D match, TRBD1 (5 bases). The V and J ends lost 6 bases and 8 bases respectively, with 10 bases between them. The CDR3 is made up of 11 amino acids. Germline V CDR1 and CDR2: SGHDN, FVKESK.

This rearrangement joins TRBV7-6 to TRBJ2-1, with 8 bases identical to TRBD1. CDR3 length: 15 residues. In germline, CDR1 is SGHVS, CDR2 FNYEAQ. Trimming removed 5 bases from V and 7 bases from J; junction bases left unmatched: 10. CDR3 sequence (DNA): TGTGCCAGCAGCGGTTATTCGACAGGGGCGAATGAGCAGTTCTTC. Its protein is CASSGYSTGANEQFF.

This clonotype was seen a few times. V gene TRBV4-2 combines with J gene TRBJ2-7; 10 bases match TRBD1. CDR1 LGHNA and CDR2 YNFKEQ come from the germline V gene. CDR3 length equals 15 residues. V lost 5 bases and J lost 2; bases outside the gene matches: 6. CDR3 amino acids: CASSSRTGGPYEQYF. DNA of the CDR3: TGTGCCAGCAGCTCGAGGACAGGGGGTCCCTACGAGCAGTACTTC.